The present T cell receptor (beta chain) was sequenced within a study of blood T cell repertoires in COVID-19. Sequencing was performed with immunoSEQ multiplex PCR; in TCRdb, only in-frame clones are kept and a portion is missing. The table shows 350,000 to 400,000 clones, with around 89% occurring only once. The CDR3 totals 15 residues. The germline gives CDR1 SGHTA, CDR2 FQGNSA. V was pared by 2 bases and J by 6 bases, with 5 bases of the junction left unmatched. This sequence originates from a man aged 18 to 29 who had recovered from COVID-19. V usage is TRBV7-2 and J usage is TRBJ2-2, with 8 nucleotides matching TRBD2. Sequencing was performed on PBMCs or T cells enriched from blood (not recorded which). CDR3 loop: CASSLLAGSPGELFF. Written as DNA, the CDR3 is TGTGCCAGCAGCTTATTAGCGGGAAGCCCCGGGGAGCTGTTTTTT.